The 2 T cell receptor beta chains reported below all come from one sample, sequenced in a study of cytomegalovirus exposure and HLA in healthy donors. The PCR used 60 Vbeta and 13 Jbeta primers. Here immunoSEQ multiplex PCR was the method, and the copy in TCRdb shows in-frame clones only, minus some. The table records 55,000 to 70,000 clones, approximately 70% of them present only once. Sequences were obtained from PBMCs. Receptors were obtained from a man aged 35 to 55 in good health and CMV-seropositive.

Only one count was recorded for this clone. The chain joins TRBV2 to TRBJ1-4; D unclear. The ends were cut back, 4 bases at V and 10 bases at J, with 13 bases in the middle. The V gene's germline CDR1 is SNHLY and CDR2 FYNNEI. This CDR3 comprises 13 residues. The DNA of the CDR3 is TGTGCCAGCAGTGCGGGAGCTGATGGAAAACTGTTTTTT. Its translation is CASSAGADGKLFF.

This clone was detected ten times or more. J is TRBJ2-3 and V is TRBV1; TRBD1 reflects the table's D call only, with no check against the DNA. TRBV1 has pseudogene status. There are 19 residues in the CDR3. The CDR3 loop reads CTSSQDPLVRGLRTDTQYF. The CDR3 bases are TGCACCAGCAGCCAAGACCCTCTAGTAAGGGGGCTCAGGACAGATACGCAGTATTTT.